Each of the 25 T cell receptor beta chains below was sequenced from the same sample in a study of T cells in Graves' hyperthyroidism and ophthalmopathy. TCR beta CDR3 regions were amplified from RNA. The TCR CDR3 first-round RT-PCR relied on the HTBI primer set. TCRdb called the multiplex PCR reads again in MiXCR, with one record for every CDR3 protein. The table includes 300,000 or so distinct CDR3 sequences, 16% detected once. The sequenced sample was blood. Source of these receptors: a man younger than 45 with Graves' hyperthyroidism.

This clonotype occurred many times. The chain combines TRBV9 with TRBJ2-1; possibly TRBD2 for D (5 bases). The CDR3 contains 15 residues. CDR1 is SGDLS and CDR2 is YYNGEE in the germline V gene. V lost 3 bases and J 7 bases, leaving 17 bases between the germline ends. This CDR3 is CASSEGEGPSNEQFF. The CDR3 DNA reads TGTGCCAGCAGCGAGGGAGAGGGCCCTTCGAATGAGCAGTTCTTC.

The genes are TRBV11-2 and TRBJ2-5, with D unclear. Trimming took 3 bases from V and 2 from J, leaving 10 bases between them. The CDR3 covers 14 residues. Germline V gene sequence: CDR1 SGHAT, CDR2 FQNNGV. The CDR3 protein is CASSFRGGQETQYF. In DNA form, the CDR3 reads TGTGCCAGCAGCTTTAGAGGTGGGCAAGAGACCCAGTACTTC. Full variable domain (missing parts from reference TRBV11-2 and TRBJ2-5): EAGVAQSPRYKIIEKRQSVAFWCNPISGHATLYWYQQILGQGPKLLIQFQNNGVVDDSQLPKDRFSAERLKGVDSTLKIQPAKLEDSAVYLCASSFRGGQETQYFGPGTRLLVL.

A few counts support this clonotype. The rearrangement links TRBV11-3 to TRBJ1-2; a possible D gene is TRBD1 (5 bases). Germline V gene data show CDR1 as SGHNT and CDR2 as YENEEA. The CDR3 runs to 14 residues. Trimming took off 5 bases at V and 5 bases at J, with 15 bases between the two ends. As DNA, the CDR3 is TGTGCCAGCAGCCCCCCCCGGGGGGGGTATGGCTACACCTTC. Translating it yields CASSPPRGGYGYTF.

This clonotype was detected many times. The J gene is TRBJ2-3, the V gene TRBV2, with unresolved D. V lost 7 bases and J 0 bases, leaving 11 bases between the germline ends. The germline V gene encodes CDR1 SNHLY and CDR2 FYNNEI. The CDR3 runs 14 residues. This chain's CDR3 is CASKNPPSTDTQYF. The CDR3 nucleotides read TGTGCCAGCAAGAATCCTCCTAGCACAGATACGCAGTATTTT.

This clonotype was recorded many times. This chain links TRBV19 with TRBJ2-7; possibly TRBD2 for D (5 bases). Germline V gives CDR1 LNHDA, CDR2 SQIVND (reference sequence). The CDR3 runs to 15 residues. V was trimmed by 4 bases and J by 6 bases, leaving 19 bases between them. In DNA, the CDR3 is TGTGCCAGTAGTAGGAGCCCCGGGATGGTTGGCGAGCAGTACTTC. Translating gives CASSRSPGMVGEQYF.

V is TRBV11-2 and J is TRBJ1-3; tentative D call: TRBD1 (6 bases). V lost 5 bases, J lost 3 bases, and 14 bases lay in between. Germline assignment: CDR1 SGHAT and CDR2 FQNNGV. This CDR3 has 15 amino acids. In DNA, the CDR3 is TGTGCCAGCAGCACCCGGGGGGGGCGTGGAAACACCATATATTTT. Protein sequence: CASSTRGGRGNTIYF.

Comment on this clonotype: At one end the junction does not follow the germline gene, possibly because of a read error. The chain joins TRBV20-1 to TRBJ1-6, with 8 bases aligning to TRBD1. Germline V gives CDR1 DFQATT, CDR2 SNEGSKA (reference sequence). This CDR3 has 15 amino acids. The CDR3: CGARRGQGVYSPLHF. As DNA, the CDR3 is TGCGGTGCTAGAAGAGGACAGGGCGTGTATTCACCCCTCCACTTT.

Many counts were recorded for this clonotype. V usage is TRBV20-1 and J usage is TRBJ2-7; D might be TRBD1 (5 bases). The CDR3 consists of 15 residues. V was cut by 0 bases and J by 5 bases, with 17 bases left in between. The germline V gene has CDR1 DFQATT and CDR2 SNEGSKA (reference sequence). DNA for the CDR3: TGCAGTGCTAGAGATAGGCTTAGGGGTGAGGACGAGCAGTACTTC. It codes for CSARDRLRGEDEQYF.

This CDR3 is CSARDLGSAGGRVYEQFF. DNA for the CDR3: TGCAGTGCTAGAGATCTTGGGTCGGCGGGCGGGAGGGTCTATGAGCAGTTCTTC. The chain uses TRBV20-1 and TRBJ2-1; 9 bases map to TRBD2. With 0 bases clipped from V and 8 bases from J, the junction kept 17 bases outside the gene matches. The germline V gene has CDR1 DFQATT and CDR2 SNEGSKA (reference sequence). The CDR3 is made up of 18 amino acids.

The rearrangement links TRBV29-1 to TRBJ2-1, with 8 bases identical to TRBD2. This CDR3 spans 14 amino acids. The V gene end was trimmed by 4 bases and the J gene end by 6 bases; junction bases not matched to a gene: 8. CDR1 is SQVTM and CDR2 is ANQGSEA in the germline V gene. CDR3 sequence: CSVGAGGIFNEQFF. The CDR3 DNA follows: TGCAGCGTTGGCGCGGGAGGAATATTCAATGAGCAGTTCTTC.

About this clonotype itself: It may be a read error: a sequence one base away is much more abundant. The J gene is TRBJ2-7, the V gene TRBV5-1; D gene unclear. CDR1 is SGHRS, CDR2 YFSETQ, per germline. V lost 3 bases and J 5 bases, leaving 18 bases between the germline ends. This CDR3 is 15 amino acids long. This chain's CDR3 is CASSWGLSSTHEQYF. The CDR3 nucleotides are TGCGCCAGCAGCTGGGGTCTGAGCAGTACCCACGAGCAGTACTTC. The variable domain in full, completed from reference TRBV5-1 and TRBJ2-7, reads KAGVTQTPRYLIKTRGQQVTLSCSPISGHRSVSWYQQTPGQGLQFLFEYFSETQRNKGNFPGRFSGRQFSNSRSEMNVSTLELGDSALYLCASSWGLSSTHEQYFGPGTRLTVT.

This clonotype was observed many times. The rearrangement links TRBV16 to TRBJ2-3, with a tentative D call TRBD1 (5 bases). Germline V CDR1 and CDR2: KGHSY, FQNENV. V was cut by 0 bases and J by 4 bases, with 14 bases left in between. This CDR3 contains 16 residues. This CDR3 is CASSQSLGRAADTQYF. In nucleotides, the CDR3 is TGTGCCAGCAGCCAATCTCTAGGCAGGGCGGCAGATACGCAGTATTTT.

In its sample, this clonotype was seen many times. The chain uses TRBV30 and TRBJ1-2, with TRBD1 matching over 8 bases. The CDR3 runs to 12 residues. From germline, CDR1 is GTSNPN and CDR2 SVGIG (reference sequence). V trimming: 8 bases; J trimming: 8 bases; junction bases outside the gene matches: 10. CDR3 bases: TGTGCCACCGGGACAGGAATGTGGGGCTACACCTTC. Residues: CATGTGMWGYTF.

This clonotype occurred many times. The V and J genes are TRBV6-2 or TRBV6-3 and TRBJ1-5, with no clear D. CDR3 size: 14 residues. The germline CDR1 and CDR2 sequences are MNHEY and SVGEGT. V shed 7 bases and J shed 2 bases, with 12 bases lying between them. The CDR3 DNA sequence: TGTGCCAGCACCCCTGGAGCCCGCAATCAGCCCCAGCATTTT. It yields the protein CASTPGARNQPQHF.

This rearrangement joins TRBV4-2 to TRBJ2-1, with 7 bases that match TRBD1. CDR1 is LGHNA and CDR2 is YNFKEQ in the germline V gene. The J segment lost 5 bases and the V segment lost 3 bases, leaving 10 bases of the junction unmatched. The CDR3 consists of 16 residues. The CDR3, as DNA: TGTGCCAGCAGCCAGGAGTCTAGGGGGCGAAACAATGAGCAGTTCTTC. This encodes CASSQESRGRNNEQFF.

The J gene is TRBJ2-7, the V gene TRBV7-2; possible D gene TRBD2, 5 bases. In germline, CDR1 is SGHTA, CDR2 FQGNSA. The CDR3 loop spans 12 amino acids. Trimming removed 3 bases at V and 7 bases at J, with 10 bases between. CDR3 loop: CASSLIRGEQYF. The CDR3 bases are TGTGCCAGCAGCTTGATCCGGGGTGAGCAGTACTTC. The full variable domain, with the rest looked up from reference TRBV7-2 and TRBJ2-7, is GAGVSQSPSNKVTEKGKDVELRCDPISGHTALYWYRQSLGQGLEFLIYFQGNSAPDKSGLPSDRFSAERTGGSVSTLTIQRTQQEDSAVYLCASSLIRGEQYFGPGTRLTVT.

The sample holds many counts of this clonotype. The J gene is TRBJ2-7, the V gene TRBV5-1, with D uncertain. V was clipped by 0 bases and J by 7 bases, with 14 bases between them. The CDR3 sequence is 14 residues long. The V gene's germline CDR1 is SGHRS and CDR2 YFSETQ. CDR3 DNA sequence: TGCGCCAGCAGCTTGGAGGACCTAAGAGTAGAGCAGTACTTC. This sequence encodes CASSLEDLRVEQYF.

A single count supports this clonotype. The CDR3 protein is CASSLGTSEQETQYF. For the CDR3, the DNA is TGTGCCAGCAGTTTAGGGACTAGCGAACAAGAGACCCAGTACTTC. The chain uses TRBV12-3 or TRBV12-4 and TRBJ2-5; TRBD2 matches at 9 bases. CDR3 length equals 15 residues. V gave up 1 base and J gave up 2 bases; unmatched junction bases: 2.

This clonotype showed up many times. The J gene is TRBJ1-5, the V gene TRBV12-3 or TRBV12-4; 10 nucleotides line up with TRBD1. The CDR3 totals 14 residues. The junction had 6 bases not matched to a gene; V was cut back by 6 bases and J by 7 bases. The CDR3: CASRSGQGWQPQHF. The CDR3 region has the DNA TGTGCCAGCAGGTCGGGACAGGGGTGGCAGCCCCAGCATTTT.

This chain links TRBV4-1 with TRBJ2-7, with 9 bases fitting TRBD2. J was trimmed by 5 bases and V by 4 bases; bases with no gene match: 18. CDR3 length: 18 amino acids. Germline CDR1 reads MGHRA; CDR2 reads YSYEKL. CDR3 sequence: CASSPAAGGGRAWDEQYF. The CDR3 DNA reads TGCGCCAGCAGCCCCGCTGCCGGGGGCGGGAGGGCCTGGGACGAGCAGTACTTC.

This clonotype showed up many times. The chain joins TRBV27 to TRBJ1-1; D ambiguous. This CDR3 has 14 amino acids. V was clipped by 2 bases and J by 3 bases, with 10 bases between them. Germline V gives CDR1 MNHEY, CDR2 SMNVEV (reference sequence). The CDR3 sequence: CASSLSIRDTEAFF. The CDR3 nucleotides read TGTGCCAGCAGTTTAAGTATCCGGGACACTGAAGCTTTCTTT.

This clonotype showed up just once. The chain joins TRBV29-1 to TRBJ2-3, with 9 bases that match TRBD1. This CDR3 region has 16 residues. J was trimmed by 0 bases and V by 8 bases; bases with no gene match: 12. Per germline, CDR1 SQVTM and CDR2 ANQGSEA. The CDR3 DNA is TGCAGCCCACTAGTATCTGGGACAGGGAGCACAGATACGCAGTATTTT. This codes for CSPLVSGTGSTDTQYF.

The table lists this clonotype with many counts. The chain carries TRBV27 and TRBJ2-3; no reliable D call. The germline CDR1 and CDR2 sequences are MNHEY and SMNVEV (reference sequence). There are 15 residues in the CDR3. V was clipped by 4 bases and J by 0 bases, with 11 bases between them. As DNA, the CDR3 is TGTGCCAGCAGTTCCCCGGACCTTAGCACAGATACGCAGTATTTT. This gives the protein CASSSPDLSTDTQYF.

This clonotype was counted many times. V usage is TRBV28 and J usage is TRBJ2-7, with D unclear. V lost 7 bases, J lost 6 bases, and 13 bases lay in between. The CDR3 contains 12 residues. CDR1 MDHEN and CDR2 SYDVKM come from the germline V gene. This chain's CDR3 is CASTDSGREQYF. CDR3 sequence (DNA): TGTGCCAGCACCGACTCTGGGCGCGAGCAGTACTTC.

In its sample, this clonotype was seen many times. The genes are TRBV20-1 and TRBJ1-2; TRBD1 is a possible D gene (6 bases). The V end lost 5 bases, the J end lost 4 bases, and 14 bases lay between the germline ends. CDR3 length: 13 residues. Germline values: CDR1 DFQATT, CDR2 SNEGSKA (reference sequence). CDR3 nucleotide sequence: TGCAGTGCTGCCGAGGGGGGTAGCTATGGCTACACCTTC. Translating gives CSAAEGGSYGYTF.